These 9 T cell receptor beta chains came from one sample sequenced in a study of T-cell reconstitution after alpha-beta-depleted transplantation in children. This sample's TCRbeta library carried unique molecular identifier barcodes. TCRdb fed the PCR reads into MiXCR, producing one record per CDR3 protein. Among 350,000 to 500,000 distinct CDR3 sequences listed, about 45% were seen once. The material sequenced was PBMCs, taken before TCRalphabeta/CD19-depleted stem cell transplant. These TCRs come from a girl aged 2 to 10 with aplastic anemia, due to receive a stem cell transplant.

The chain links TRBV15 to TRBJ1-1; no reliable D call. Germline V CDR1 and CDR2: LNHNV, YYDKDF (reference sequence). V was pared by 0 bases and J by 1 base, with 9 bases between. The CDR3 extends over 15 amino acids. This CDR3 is CATSRDSQQNTEAFF. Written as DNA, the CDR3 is TGTGCCACCAGCAGAGATAGCCAGCAGAACACTGAAGCTTTCTTT.

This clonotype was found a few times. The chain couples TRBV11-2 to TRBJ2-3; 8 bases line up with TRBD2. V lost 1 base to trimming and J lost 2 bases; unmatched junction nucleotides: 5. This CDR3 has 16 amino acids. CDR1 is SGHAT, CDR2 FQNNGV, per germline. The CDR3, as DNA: TGTGCCAGCAGCTTAGGGGTCGGGGGGGTCACAGATACGCAGTATTTT. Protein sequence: CASSLGVGGVTDTQYF.

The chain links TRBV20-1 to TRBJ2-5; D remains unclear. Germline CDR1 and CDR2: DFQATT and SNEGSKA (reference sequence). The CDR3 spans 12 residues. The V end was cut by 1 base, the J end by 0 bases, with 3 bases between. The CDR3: CSARGYQETQYF. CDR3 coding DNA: TGCAGTGCTAGAGGCTACCAAGAGACCCAGTACTTC.

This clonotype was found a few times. In nucleotides, the CDR3 is TGTGCCACCCTGAGGCAGGGTGAAACGTTAACTTTCTTT. Protein product: CATLRQGETLTFF. The chain combines TRBV28 with TRBJ1-1; D might be TRBD1 (5 bases). V dropped 10 bases and J dropped 12 bases, with 24 bases sitting between them. CDR3 length: 13 amino acids. Germline lookup yields CDR1 MDHEN and CDR2 SYDVKM.

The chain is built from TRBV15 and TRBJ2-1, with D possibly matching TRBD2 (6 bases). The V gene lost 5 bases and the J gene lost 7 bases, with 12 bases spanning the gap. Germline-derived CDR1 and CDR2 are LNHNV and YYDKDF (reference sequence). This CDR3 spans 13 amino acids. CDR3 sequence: CATSRDLRNEQFF. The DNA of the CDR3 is TGTGCCACCAGCCGGGACTTGAGGAATGAGCAGTTCTTC.

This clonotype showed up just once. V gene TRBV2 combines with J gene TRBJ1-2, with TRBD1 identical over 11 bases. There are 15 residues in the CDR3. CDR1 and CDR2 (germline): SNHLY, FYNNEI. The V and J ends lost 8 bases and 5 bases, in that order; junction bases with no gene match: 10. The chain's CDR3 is CASLGTGGGRYGYTF. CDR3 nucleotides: TGTGCCAGCCTAGGGACAGGGGGAGGAAGGTATGGCTACACCTTC.

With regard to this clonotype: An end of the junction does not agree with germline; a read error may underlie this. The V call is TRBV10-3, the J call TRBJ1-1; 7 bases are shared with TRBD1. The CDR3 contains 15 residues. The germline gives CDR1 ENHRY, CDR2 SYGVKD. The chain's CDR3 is CAISPWEGAGTEALF. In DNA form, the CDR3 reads TGTGCCATCAGCCCTTGGGAGGGGGCGGGAACTGAAGCTCTCTTT.

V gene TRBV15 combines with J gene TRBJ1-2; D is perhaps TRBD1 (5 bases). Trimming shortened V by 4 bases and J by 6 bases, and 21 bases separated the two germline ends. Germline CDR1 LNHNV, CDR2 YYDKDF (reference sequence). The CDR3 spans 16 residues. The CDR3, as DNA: TGTGCCACCAGCATAATCGGGGGGGAGGGAGGACATGGCTACACCTTC. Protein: CATSIIGGEGGHGYTF.

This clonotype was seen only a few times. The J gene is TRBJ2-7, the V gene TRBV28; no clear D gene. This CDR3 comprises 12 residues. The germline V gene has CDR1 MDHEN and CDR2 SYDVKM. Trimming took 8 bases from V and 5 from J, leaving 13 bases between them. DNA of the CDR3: TGTGCCAGCGGAAATAGCCGGGACGAGCAGTACTTC. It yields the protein CASGNSRDEQYF.